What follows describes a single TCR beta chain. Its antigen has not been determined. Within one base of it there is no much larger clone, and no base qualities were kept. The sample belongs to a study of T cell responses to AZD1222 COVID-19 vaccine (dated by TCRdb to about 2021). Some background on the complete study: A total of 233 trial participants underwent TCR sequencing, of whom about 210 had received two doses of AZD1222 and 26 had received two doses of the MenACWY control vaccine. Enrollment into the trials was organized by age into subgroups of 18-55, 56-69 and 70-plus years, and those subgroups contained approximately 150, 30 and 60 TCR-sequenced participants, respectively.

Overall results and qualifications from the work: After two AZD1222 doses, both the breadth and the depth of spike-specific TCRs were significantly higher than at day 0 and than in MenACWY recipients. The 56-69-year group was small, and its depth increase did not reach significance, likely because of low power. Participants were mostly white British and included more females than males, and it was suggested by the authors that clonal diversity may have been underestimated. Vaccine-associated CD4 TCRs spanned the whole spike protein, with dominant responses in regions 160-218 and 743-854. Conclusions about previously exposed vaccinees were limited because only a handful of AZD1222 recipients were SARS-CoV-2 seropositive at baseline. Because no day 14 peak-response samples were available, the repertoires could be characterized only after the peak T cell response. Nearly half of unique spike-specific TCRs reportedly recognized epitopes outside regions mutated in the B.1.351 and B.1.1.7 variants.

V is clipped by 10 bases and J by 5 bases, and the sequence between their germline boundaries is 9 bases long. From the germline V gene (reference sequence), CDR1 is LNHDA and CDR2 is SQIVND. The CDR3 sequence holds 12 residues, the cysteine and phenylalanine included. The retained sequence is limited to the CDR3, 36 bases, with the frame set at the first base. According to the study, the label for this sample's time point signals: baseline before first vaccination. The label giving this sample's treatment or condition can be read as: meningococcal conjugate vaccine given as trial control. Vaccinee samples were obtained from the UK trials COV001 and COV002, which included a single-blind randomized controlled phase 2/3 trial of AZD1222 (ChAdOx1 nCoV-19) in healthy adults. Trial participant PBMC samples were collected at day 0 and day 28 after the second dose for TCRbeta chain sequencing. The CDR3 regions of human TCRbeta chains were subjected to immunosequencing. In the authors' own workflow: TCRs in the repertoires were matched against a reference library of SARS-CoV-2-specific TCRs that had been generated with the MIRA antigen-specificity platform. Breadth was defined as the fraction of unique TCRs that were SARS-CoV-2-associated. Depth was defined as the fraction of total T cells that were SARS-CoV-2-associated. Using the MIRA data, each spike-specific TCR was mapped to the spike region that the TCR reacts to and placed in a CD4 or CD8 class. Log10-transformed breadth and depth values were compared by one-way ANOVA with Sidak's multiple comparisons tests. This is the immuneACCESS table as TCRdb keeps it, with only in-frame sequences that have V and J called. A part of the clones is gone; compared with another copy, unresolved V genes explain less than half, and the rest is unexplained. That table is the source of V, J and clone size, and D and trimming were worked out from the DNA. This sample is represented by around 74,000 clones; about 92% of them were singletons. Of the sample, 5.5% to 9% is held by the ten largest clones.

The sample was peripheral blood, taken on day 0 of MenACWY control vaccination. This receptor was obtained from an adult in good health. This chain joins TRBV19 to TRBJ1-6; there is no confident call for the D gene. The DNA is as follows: TGTGCCACGGCGGAGAATAATTCACCCCTCCACTTT. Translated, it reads CATAENNSPLHF.